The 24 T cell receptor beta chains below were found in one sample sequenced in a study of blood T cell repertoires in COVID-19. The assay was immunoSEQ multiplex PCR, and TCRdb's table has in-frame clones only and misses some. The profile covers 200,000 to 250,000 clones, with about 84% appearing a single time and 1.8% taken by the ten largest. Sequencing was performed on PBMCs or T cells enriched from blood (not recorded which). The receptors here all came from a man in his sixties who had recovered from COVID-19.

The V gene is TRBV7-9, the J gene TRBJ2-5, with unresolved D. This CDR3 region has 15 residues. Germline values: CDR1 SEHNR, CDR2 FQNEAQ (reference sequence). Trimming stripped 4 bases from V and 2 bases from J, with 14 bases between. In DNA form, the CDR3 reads TGTGCCAGCAGCTCGGCGGAGCAACGGCAAGAGACCCAGTACTTC. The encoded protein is CASSSAEQRQETQYF.

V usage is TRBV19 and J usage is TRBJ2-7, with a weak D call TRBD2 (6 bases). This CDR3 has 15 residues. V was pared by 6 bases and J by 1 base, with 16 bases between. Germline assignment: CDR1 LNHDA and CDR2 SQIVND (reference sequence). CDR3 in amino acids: CASRSPGEKSYEQYF. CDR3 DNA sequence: TGTGCCAGTAGAAGTCCGGGAGAAAAATCCTACGAGCAGTACTTC.

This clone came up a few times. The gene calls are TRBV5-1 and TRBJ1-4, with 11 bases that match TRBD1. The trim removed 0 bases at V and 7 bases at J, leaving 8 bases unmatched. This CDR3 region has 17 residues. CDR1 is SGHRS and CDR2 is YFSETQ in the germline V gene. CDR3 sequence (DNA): TGCGCCAGCAGCTTGGCAAAAAGGACAGGGGGCAGTGAAAAACTGTTTTTT. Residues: CASSLAKRTGGSEKLFF.

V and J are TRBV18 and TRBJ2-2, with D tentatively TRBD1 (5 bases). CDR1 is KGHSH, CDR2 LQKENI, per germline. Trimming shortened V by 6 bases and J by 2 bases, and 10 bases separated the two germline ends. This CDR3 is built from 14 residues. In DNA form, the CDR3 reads TGTGCCAGCTCGACGACAGATAACACCGGGGAGCTGTTTTTT. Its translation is CASSTTDNTGELFF.

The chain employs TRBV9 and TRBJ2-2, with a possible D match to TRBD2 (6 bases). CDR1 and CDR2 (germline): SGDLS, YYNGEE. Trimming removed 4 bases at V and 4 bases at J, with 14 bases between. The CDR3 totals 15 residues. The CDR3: CASSPGTSGTGELFF. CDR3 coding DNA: TGTGCCAGCAGCCCCGGGACTTCAGGCACCGGGGAGCTGTTTTTT. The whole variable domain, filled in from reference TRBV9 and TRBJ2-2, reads DSGVTQTPKHLITATGQRVTLRCSPRSGDLSVYWYQQSLDQGLQFLIQYYNGEERAKGNILERFSAQQFPDLHSELNLSSLELGDSALYFCASSPGTSGTGELFFGEGSRLTVL.

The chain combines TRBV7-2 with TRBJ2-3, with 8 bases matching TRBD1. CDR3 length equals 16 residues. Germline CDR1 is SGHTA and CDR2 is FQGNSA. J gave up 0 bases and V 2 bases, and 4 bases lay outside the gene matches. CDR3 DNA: TGTGCCAGCAGCTTACAGGGGGCTAGTAGCACAGATACGCAGTATTTT. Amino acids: CASSLQGASSTDTQYF.

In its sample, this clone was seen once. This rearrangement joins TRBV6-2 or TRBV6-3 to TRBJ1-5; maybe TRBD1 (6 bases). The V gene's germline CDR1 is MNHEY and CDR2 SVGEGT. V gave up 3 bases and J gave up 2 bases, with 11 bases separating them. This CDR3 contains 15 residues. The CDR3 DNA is TGTGCCAGCAGTTATCTTACAGGGCGCAATCAGCCCCAGCATTTT. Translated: CASSYLTGRNQPQHF.

DNA of the CDR3: TGCGCCAGCAGCCCGGGGGAGGGACAGACCCAGTACTTC. Amino acid sequence: CASSPGEGQTQYF. This chain connects TRBV5-1 to TRBJ2-5; 7 bases fit TRBD2. CDR1 and CDR2 from the germline V gene are SGHRS and YFSETQ. The ends lost 4 bases at V and 6 bases at J; junction bases unmatched: 6. This CDR3 region has 13 residues.

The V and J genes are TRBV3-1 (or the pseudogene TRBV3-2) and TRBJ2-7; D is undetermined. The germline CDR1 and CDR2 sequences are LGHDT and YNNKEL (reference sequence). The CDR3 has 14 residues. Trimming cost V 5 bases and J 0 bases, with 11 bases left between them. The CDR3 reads CASSTTSSSYEQYF. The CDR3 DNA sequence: TGTGCCAGCAGCACCACCAGTTCCTCCTACGAGCAGTACTTC.

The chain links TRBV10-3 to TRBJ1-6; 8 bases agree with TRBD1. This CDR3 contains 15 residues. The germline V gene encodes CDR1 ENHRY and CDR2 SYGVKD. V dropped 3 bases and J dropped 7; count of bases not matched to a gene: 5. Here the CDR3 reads CAISEGQGANSPLHF. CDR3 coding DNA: TGTGCCATCAGTGAAGGCCAGGGGGCGAATTCACCCCTCCACTTT.

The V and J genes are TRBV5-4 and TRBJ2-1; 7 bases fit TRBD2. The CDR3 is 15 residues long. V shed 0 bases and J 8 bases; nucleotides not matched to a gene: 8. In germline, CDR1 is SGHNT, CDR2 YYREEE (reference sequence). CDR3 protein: CASSLGDYQKDEQFF. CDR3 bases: TGTGCCAGCAGCTTGGGGGACTACCAGAAGGATGAGCAGTTCTTC.

The CDR3 loop is CASRWTGGPEQFF. Here the CDR3 DNA reads TGTGCCAGCAGATGGACAGGGGGCCCTGAGCAGTTCTTC. The chain carries TRBV27 and TRBJ2-1; TRBD1 matches 11 bases. With V trimmed by 6 bases and J by 9 bases, 4 bases remained unmatched. In germline, CDR1 is MNHEY, CDR2 SMNVEV (reference sequence). The CDR3 is 13 residues long.

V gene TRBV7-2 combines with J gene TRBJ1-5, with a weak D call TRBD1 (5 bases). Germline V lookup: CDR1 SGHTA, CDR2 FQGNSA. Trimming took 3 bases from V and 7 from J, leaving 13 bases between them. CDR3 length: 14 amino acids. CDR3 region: CASSFTQVGQPQHF. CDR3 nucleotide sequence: TGTGCCAGCAGCTTTACACAGGTTGGCCAGCCCCAGCATTTT.

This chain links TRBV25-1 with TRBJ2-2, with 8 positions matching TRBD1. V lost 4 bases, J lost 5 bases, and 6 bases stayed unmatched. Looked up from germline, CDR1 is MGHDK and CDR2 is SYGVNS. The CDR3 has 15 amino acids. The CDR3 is CASSVDRGMTGELFF. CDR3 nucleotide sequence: TGTGCCAGCAGTGTAGACAGGGGAATGACCGGGGAGCTGTTTTTT.

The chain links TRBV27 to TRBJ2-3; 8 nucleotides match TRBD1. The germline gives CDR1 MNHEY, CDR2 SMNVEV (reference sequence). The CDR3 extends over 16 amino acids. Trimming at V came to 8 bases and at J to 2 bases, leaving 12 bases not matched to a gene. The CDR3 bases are TGTGCCAGCGCCCGGTCAGGGGACAGGTACACAGATACGCAGTATTTT. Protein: CASARSGDRYTDTQYF.

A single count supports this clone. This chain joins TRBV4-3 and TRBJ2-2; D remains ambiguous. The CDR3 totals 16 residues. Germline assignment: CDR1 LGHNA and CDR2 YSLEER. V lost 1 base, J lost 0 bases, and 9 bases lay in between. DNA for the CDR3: TGCGCCAGCAGCCAAGGGCGGCGACCGAACACCGGGGAGCTGTTTTTT. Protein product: CASSQGRRPNTGELFF.

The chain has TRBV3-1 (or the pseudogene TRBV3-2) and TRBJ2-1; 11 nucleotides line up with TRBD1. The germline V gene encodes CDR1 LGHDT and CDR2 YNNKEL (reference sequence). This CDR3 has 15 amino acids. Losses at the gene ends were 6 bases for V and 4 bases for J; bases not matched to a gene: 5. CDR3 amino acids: CASRGGQGAYNEQFF. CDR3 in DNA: TGTGCCAGCAGGGGTGGACAGGGGGCGTACAATGAGCAGTTCTTC.

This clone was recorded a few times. The CDR3 region is CSVQTGGDSPLHF. The CDR3 bases are TGCAGCGTACAGACAGGGGGAGATTCACCCCTCCACTTT. This chain connects TRBV29-1 to TRBJ1-6; TRBD1 matches 9 bases. Unmatched junction bases numbered 5, after V lost 6 bases and J lost 8 bases. The CDR3 loop spans 13 amino acids. Germline CDR1 is SQVTM and CDR2 is ANQGSEA.

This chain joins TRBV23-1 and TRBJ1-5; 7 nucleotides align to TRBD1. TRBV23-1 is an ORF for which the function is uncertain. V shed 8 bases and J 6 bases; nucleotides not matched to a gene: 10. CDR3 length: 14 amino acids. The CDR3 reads CASPDRVAFQPQHF. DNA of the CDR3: TGCGCCAGCCCTGACAGGGTAGCATTTCAGCCCCAGCATTTT.

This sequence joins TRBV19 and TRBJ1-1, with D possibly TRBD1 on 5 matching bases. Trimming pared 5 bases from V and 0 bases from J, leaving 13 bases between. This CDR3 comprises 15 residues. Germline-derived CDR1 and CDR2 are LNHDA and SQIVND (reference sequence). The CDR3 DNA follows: TGTGCCAGTAGTGCCCTGGGGGGTATGAACACTGAAGCTTTCTTT. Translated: CASSALGGMNTEAFF.

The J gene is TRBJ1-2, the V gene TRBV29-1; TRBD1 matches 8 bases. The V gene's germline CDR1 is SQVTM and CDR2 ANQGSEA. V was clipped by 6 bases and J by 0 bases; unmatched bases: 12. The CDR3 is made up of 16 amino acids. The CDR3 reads CSVAGTGTGTNYGYTF. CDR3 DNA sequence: TGCAGCGTGGCCGGGACAGGCACGGGTACTAACTATGGCTACACCTTC. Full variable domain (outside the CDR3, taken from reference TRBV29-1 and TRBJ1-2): SAVISQKPSRDICQRGTSLTIQCQVDSQVTMMFWYRQQPGQSLTLIATANQGSEATYESGFVIDKFPISRPNLTFSTLTVSNMSPEDSSIYLCSVAGTGTGTNYGYTFGSGTRLTVV.

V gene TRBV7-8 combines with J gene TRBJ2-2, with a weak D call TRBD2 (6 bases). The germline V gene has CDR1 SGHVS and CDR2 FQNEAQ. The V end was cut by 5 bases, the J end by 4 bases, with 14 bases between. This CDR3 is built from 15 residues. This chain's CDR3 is CASSDRDGGTGELFF. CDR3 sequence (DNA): TGTGCCAGCAGCGACCGGGACGGGGGCACCGGGGAGCTGTTTTTT.

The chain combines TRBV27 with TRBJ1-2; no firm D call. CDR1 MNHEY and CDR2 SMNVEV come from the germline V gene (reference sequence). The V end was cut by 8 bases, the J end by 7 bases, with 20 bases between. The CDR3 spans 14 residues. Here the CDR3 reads CASSPRSGKSGYTF. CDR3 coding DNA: TGTGCCAGCTCTCCACGTAGCGGAAAGAGTGGCTACACCTTC.

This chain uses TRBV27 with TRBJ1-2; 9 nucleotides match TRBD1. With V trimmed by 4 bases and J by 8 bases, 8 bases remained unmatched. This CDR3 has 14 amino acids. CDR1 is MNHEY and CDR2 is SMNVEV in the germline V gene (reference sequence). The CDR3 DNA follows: TGTGCCAGCAGTTGGGGACAGGGTAGTGACGGCTACACCTTC. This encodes CASSWGQGSDGYTF.